This is a list of T cell receptor beta chains from one sample in a study of vaccination effects on CD4 cells after COVID-19. These receptors' antigens are unknown. The repertoire was sequenced with immunoSEQ multiplex PCR; TCRdb's copy has only in-frame clones and lacks some. The repertoire consists of 50,000 to 60,000 clones, with roughly 70% occurring once and the leading ten covering 15% to 20%. Here the sequenced sample was CD4+ T cells from PBMCs cultured with SARS-CoV-2 spike peptides, taken before COVID-19 vaccination. The receptor source for this set is a human donor who received a COVID-19 vaccine. CDR3s include the opening cysteine and the closing phenylalanine or tryptophan. D genes are given only for firm matches. Not every row has a clone size; where given, it reads once, few, many or a size class.

clone size: -; D gene: TRBD2; J gene: TRBJ2-3; V gene: TRBV7-3; CDR3 protein: CASSSRQRGGRGDTQYF; CDR3 DNA: TGTGCCAGCAGCTCTCGCCAGCGGGGGGGCCGGGGAGATACGCAGTATTTT
clone size: -; D gene: -; J gene: TRBJ1-2; V gene: TRBV7-2; CDR3 protein: CASSPSTGSPNYGYTF; CDR3 DNA: TGTGCCAGCAGCCCTTCAACAGGGTCCCCTAACTATGGCTACACCTTC
clone size: -; D gene: TRBD1; J gene: TRBJ2-3; V gene: TRBV4-2; CDR3 protein: CASSQDRQGSLDTQYF; CDR3 DNA: TGTGCCAGCAGCCAAGATCGACAGGGATCATTAGATACGCAGTATTTT
clone size: -; D gene: -; J gene: TRBJ2-1; V gene: TRBV5-8; CDR3 protein: CASSIGVSSYNEQFF; CDR3 DNA: TGTGCCAGCAGCATAGGAGTAAGCTCCTACAATGAGCAGTTCTTC
clone size: -; D gene: -; J gene: TRBJ1-4; V gene: TRBV27; CDR3 protein: CASSSRAGRSYNEKLFF; CDR3 DNA: TGTGCCAGCAGTTCAAGGGCAGGTAGAAGCTATAATGAAAAACTGTTTTTT
clone size: -; D gene: TRBD2; J gene: TRBJ2-3; V gene: TRBV11-3; CDR3 protein: CASSLGSSGSTDTQYF; CDR3 DNA: TGTGCCAGCAGCTTAGGGTCTAGCGGGAGCACAGATACGCAGTATTTT
clone size: -; D gene: -; J gene: TRBJ1-2; V gene: TRBV12-3/TRBV12-4; CDR3 protein: CASSLVSLNGYTF; CDR3 DNA: TGTGCCAGCAGTTTAGTGAGTCTAAATGGCTACACCTTC
clone size: -; D gene: TRBD2; J gene: TRBJ2-1; V gene: TRBV20-1; CDR3 protein: CSAGELTSIEQFF; CDR3 DNA: TGCAGTGCTGGTGAACTGACTAGCATTGAGCAGTTCTTC
clone size: -; D gene: -; J gene: TRBJ2-5; V gene: TRBV5-1; CDR3 protein: CASSGWDNMGTQYF; CDR3 DNA: TGCGCCAGCAGCGGATGGGACAACATGGGGACCCAGTACTTC
clone size: -; D gene: -; J gene: TRBJ1-2; V gene: TRBV5-4; CDR3 protein: CASSLEGNYGYTF; CDR3 DNA: TGTGCCAGCAGCTTGGAAGGGAACTATGGCTACACCTTC
clone size: -; D gene: -; J gene: TRBJ1-1; V gene: TRBV28; CDR3 protein: CASSLTTNTEAFF; CDR3 DNA: TGTGCCAGCAGTTTGACAACGAACACTGAAGCTTTCTTT
clone size: -; D gene: -; J gene: TRBJ2-7; V gene: TRBV3-1/TRBV3-2; CDR3 protein: CASSDRMRYEQYF; CDR3 DNA: TGTGCCAGCAGCGACAGGATGCGTTACGAGCAGTACTTC
clone size: once; D gene: -; J gene: TRBJ1-2; V gene: TRBV6-5; CDR3 protein: CASREGPNYGYTF; CDR3 DNA: TGTGCCAGCAGGGAGGGACCTAACTATGGCTACACCTTC